One and the same sample provided the 21 T cell receptor beta chains below, sequenced in a study of PD-1 blockade in classical Hodgkin lymphoma. Assay: immunoSEQ multiplex PCR; the TCRdb copy retains only in-frame clones and omits some. The sample lists 50,000 or so clones; around two thirds were seen once. Every patient relapsed after autologous stem cell transplantation, and brentuximab vedotin exposure varied. The material sequenced was peripheral blood mononuclear cells (PBMCs), taken before the second cycle of nivolumab. These receptors were collected from a human donor with classical Hodgkin lymphoma.

V is TRBV7-9 and J is TRBJ1-1; D perhaps matches TRBD1 (5 bases). Germline CDR1 and CDR2: SEHNR and FQNEAQ (reference sequence). Trimming removed 1 base from V and 1 base from J, with 13 bases in between. The CDR3 is 16 residues long. The CDR3 sequence is CASSLGLGTANTEAFF. CDR3 sequence (DNA): TGTGCCAGCAGCTTAGGCCTTGGGACGGCGAACACTGAAGCTTTCTTT.

This chain links TRBV18 with TRBJ2-5; D unclear. The V gene's germline CDR1 is KGHSH and CDR2 LQKENI. This CDR3 spans 13 amino acids. Trimming left V 0 bases short and J 5 bases short, with 7 bases between. In DNA, the CDR3 is TGTGCCAGCTCACCACCGATGGGGGAGACCCAGTACTTC. Translating it yields CASSPPMGETQYF.

The chain links TRBV11-2 to TRBJ2-4, with TRBD2 as a possible D gene (6 bases). CDR1 is SGHAT, CDR2 FQNNGV, per germline. The CDR3 length is 15 residues. V lost 1 base and J lost 3, with 10 bases in between. In DNA form, the CDR3 reads TGTGCCAGCAGCTTAGGACTAGTCGTCAAAAACATTCAGTACTTC. It yields the protein CASSLGLVVKNIQYF. Full variable domain (missing parts from reference TRBV11-2 and TRBJ2-4): EAGVAQSPRYKIIEKRQSVAFWCNPISGHATLYWYQQILGQGPKLLIQFQNNGVVDDSQLPKDRFSAERLKGVDSTLKIQPAKLEDSAVYLCASSLGLVVKNIQYFGAGTRLSVL.

CDR3 amino acids: CASSSETDTQYF. CDR3 in DNA: TGTGCCAGCAGTTCAGAGACAGATACGCAGTATTTT. The chain links TRBV2 to TRBJ2-3; D is unclear. The CDR3 runs to 12 residues. Germline V gene sequence: CDR1 SNHLY, CDR2 FYNNEI. With 5 bases removed from V and 3 bases from J, the gap between germline ends came to 6 bases.

J is TRBJ1-1 and V is TRBV5-1; possibly TRBD1 for D (5 bases). The CDR3 contains 13 residues. Germline values: CDR1 SGHRS, CDR2 YFSETQ. Deletions cut 0 bases from V and 11 bases from J, with 14 bases between. The CDR3 coding sequence is TGCGCCAGCAGCTTGGAGTGGGGGTTTGGGGCTTTCTTT. It translates to CASSLEWGFGAFF.

V is TRBV30 and J is TRBJ2-7, with D possibly TRBD1 on 6 matching bases. Trimming shortened V by 4 bases and J by 2 bases, and 9 bases separated the two germline ends. From germline, CDR1 is GTSNPN and CDR2 SVGIG (reference sequence). The CDR3 is 12 residues long. This CDR3 is CAWTRGPYEQYF. The CDR3 coding sequence is TGTGCCTGGACCAGGGGACCCTACGAGCAGTACTTC.

The chain joins TRBV6-4 to TRBJ2-2; D remains ambiguous. The length of the CDR3 is 15 residues. Germline lookup yields CDR1 MRHNA and CDR2 SNTAGT. Deletions cut 4 bases from V and 2 bases from J, with 11 bases between. This CDR3 reads CASSALPSNTGELFF. The DNA for the CDR3 is TGTGCCAGCAGTGCCCTACCTTCCAACACCGGGGAGCTGTTTTTT.

The chain recombines TRBV14 with TRBJ2-7; D not certain. CDR1 is SGHDN, CDR2 FVKESK, per germline. Trimming removed 4 bases at V and 2 bases at J, with 6 bases between. The CDR3 extends over 12 amino acids. The DNA of the CDR3 is TGTGCCAGCAGCCGATTGGCCTACGAGCAGTACTTC. This codes for CASSRLAYEQYF.

The chain combines TRBV15 with TRBJ2-7, with D tentatively TRBD1 (6 bases). CDR3 length equals 14 residues. Trimming removed 1 base from V and 5 bases from J, with 12 bases in between. Germline assignment: CDR1 LNHNV and CDR2 YYDKDF (reference sequence). The CDR3, as DNA: TGTGCCACCAGCAGAGGGCAGGGGAACAACGAGCAGTACTTC. As protein: CATSRGQGNNEQYF.

The V gene is TRBV7-5, the J gene TRBJ1-5. TRBV7-5 is a recognized pseudogene. The CDR3 is 15 residues long. CDR3 residues: CARSLVEGSNQPQHF. Written as DNA, the CDR3 is TGTGCCAGAAGCTTAGTCGAGGGTAGCAATCAGCCCCAGCATTTT.

The chain links TRBV2 to TRBJ2-2; D is undetermined. The germline V gene has CDR1 SNHLY and CDR2 FYNNEI. CDR3 length: 15 residues. Trimming took 5 bases from V and 7 from J, leaving 17 bases between them. The CDR3 DNA sequence: TGTGCCAGCAGTCTAGACCCCCCCTCATACGGGGAGCTGTTTTTT. The encoded protein is CASSLDPPSYGELFF.

This clone was recorded a few times. The chain uses TRBV27 and TRBJ1-2, with no clear D. Looked up from germline, CDR1 is MNHEY and CDR2 is SMNVEV (reference sequence). CDR3 length: 13 amino acids. V was shortened by 3 bases and J by 8 bases, with 13 bases between the two germline ends. The CDR3 nucleotides are TGTGCCAGCAGTTTCCATTGGGCCGGGGGCTACACCTTC. This translates into CASSFHWAGGYTF.

Only a few counts were recorded for this clone. The J gene is TRBJ2-7, the V gene TRBV30; possible D gene TRBD1, 7 bases. The CDR3 runs to 14 residues. Per the germline V gene, CDR1 is GTSNPN and CDR2 is SVGIG (reference sequence). The germline V and J ends were trimmed by 4 bases and 3 bases, with 16 bases remaining between them. The CDR3 DNA is TGTGCCTGGACCGAGGGCAGGGGGGACTACGAGCAGTACTTC. As protein: CAWTEGRGDYEQYF.

The J gene is TRBJ2-7, the V gene TRBV6-6, with TRBD1 identical over 7 bases. The CDR3 runs to 14 residues. The V gene end was trimmed by 5 bases and the J gene end by 2 bases; junction bases not matched to a gene: 6. Germline V CDR1 and CDR2: MNHNY, SVGAGI (reference sequence). This CDR3 reads CASSQRQGPYEQYF. CDR3 DNA: TGTGCCAGCAGTCAGAGACAGGGTCCCTACGAGCAGTACTTC.

This clone was picked up a small number of times. The chain's CDR3 is CASSQADRAEGGYTF. In DNA, the CDR3 is TGCGCCAGCAGCCAAGCCGACAGGGCGGAAGGTGGCTACACCTTC. The chain has TRBV4-3 and TRBJ1-2, with 7 nucleotides matching TRBD1. Germline CDR1 LGHNA, CDR2 YSLEER. The CDR3 runs 15 residues. V dropped 1 base and J dropped 7; count of bases not matched to a gene: 9.

The chain recombines TRBV7-9 with TRBJ1-2; 10 bases are a match to TRBD1. Losses at the gene ends were 0 bases for V and 7 bases for J; bases not matched to a gene: 8. CDR1 and CDR2 from the germline V gene are SEHNR and FQNEAQ (reference sequence). The CDR3 extends over 16 amino acids. The chain's CDR3 is CASSLAQGQGRSGYTF. In DNA form, the CDR3 reads TGTGCCAGCAGCTTAGCACAGGGACAGGGGAGGAGTGGCTACACCTTC.

The chain combines TRBV5-1 with TRBJ1-4, with 7 bases identical to TRBD1. This CDR3 is built from 15 residues. V lost 2 bases to trimming and J lost 7 bases; unmatched junction nucleotides: 8. The germline V gene has CDR1 SGHRS and CDR2 YFSETQ. CDR3 protein: CASSLQGPGGEKLFF. CDR3 nucleotides: TGCGCCAGCAGCTTACAGGGGCCAGGGGGTGAAAAACTGTTTTTT.

Here the CDR3 DNA reads TGTGCCAGCAGCCGAGGGTGGGGCAGGGGGCAAGAAAAACTGTTTTTT. It translates to CASSRGWGRGQEKLFF. The chain couples TRBV7-2 to TRBJ1-4; 8 bases line up with TRBD1. In germline, CDR1 is SGHTA, CDR2 FQGNSA. The CDR3 runs 16 residues. V trimming: 5 bases; J trimming: 8 bases; junction bases outside the gene matches: 13.

This clone is a singleton in its sample. One end of the junction does not line up with germline, which may come from a read error. The V and J genes are TRBV7-7 and TRBJ1-4; weak D call: TRBD1 (5 bases). Germline CDR1 reads SSHAT; CDR2 reads FNYEAQ (reference sequence). CDR3 length: 14 residues. This CDR3 reads CASSIGGGNEKLFF. CDR3 DNA: TGTGCTAGCAGCATCGGGGGGGGTAATGAAAAACTGTTTTTT.

The rearrangement uses TRBV2 and TRBJ2-2; TRBD2 aligns across 7 bases. Germline lookup yields CDR1 SNHLY and CDR2 FYNNEI. CDR3 length equals 17 residues. Trimming took 3 bases from V and 0 from J; bases not matched to a gene: 7. The CDR3 region has the DNA TGTGCCAGCAGTGAGAGCTTGGCGGGAGCGAACACCGGGGAGCTGTTTTTT. Translated, it gives CASSESLAGANTGELFF.

This chain uses TRBV6-5 with TRBJ2-5, with TRBD1 matching over 11 bases. The end of the DNA aligns better with TRBJ2-7, so the J call may be wrong. CDR3 length equals 15 residues. In germline, CDR1 is MNHEY, CDR2 SVGAGI. The CDR3 coding sequence is TGTGCCAGCAGTTCCCTCGGGACAGGGGGAAACGAGCAGTACTTC. This codes for CASSSLGTGGNEQYF.